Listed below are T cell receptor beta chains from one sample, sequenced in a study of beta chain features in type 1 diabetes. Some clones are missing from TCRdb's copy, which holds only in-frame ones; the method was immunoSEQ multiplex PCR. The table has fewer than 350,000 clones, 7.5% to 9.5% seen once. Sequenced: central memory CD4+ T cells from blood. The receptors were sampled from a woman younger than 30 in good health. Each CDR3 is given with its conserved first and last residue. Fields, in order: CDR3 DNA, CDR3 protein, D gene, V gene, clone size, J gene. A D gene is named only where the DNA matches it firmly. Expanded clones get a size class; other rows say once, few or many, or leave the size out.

DNA: TGTGCCAGCAGCATTACCACAGATACGCAGTATTTT; CDR3: CASSITTDTQYF; D: NA; V: TRBV7-3; size: many; J: TRBJ2-3
DNA: TGTGCCTGGAGTGTATCAAGGCCGGCGGGGGAGACCCAGTACTTC; CDR3: CAWSVSRPAGETQYF; D: NA; V: TRBV30; size: few; J: TRBJ2-5
DNA: TGCGCCAGCAGCTTAAACCGATACGAGCAGTACTTC; CDR3: CASSLNRYEQYF; D: NA; V: TRBV5-1; size: few; J: TRBJ2-7
DNA: TGTGCCAGCAGCCGGGACGGAAAGGGGACTGGCTACACCTTC; CDR3: CASSRDGKGTGYTF; D: NA; V: TRBV7-2; size: few; J: TRBJ1-2
DNA: TGTGCCAGCAGCTTAAGGGCACGAGAGAGCACTGAAGCTTTCTTT; CDR3: CASSLRARESTEAFF; D: NA; V: TRBV7-8; size: few; J: TRBJ1-1
DNA: TGTGCCAGCACACAGAGCACAGATACGCAGTATTTT; CDR3: CASTQSTDTQYF; D: NA; V: TRBV6-5; size: few; J: TRBJ2-3
DNA: TGTGCCGGTCGAGGGGACAGGGGATCCGGCTACACCTTC; CDR3: CAGRGDRGSGYTF; D: TRBD1; V: TRBV28; size: few; J: TRBJ1-2
DNA: TGTGCCACTGGACAGCTCGTGTATAATTCACCCCTCCACTTT; CDR3: CATGQLVYNSPLHF; D: NA; V: TRBV6-1; size: NA; J: TRBJ1-6
DNA: TGTGCCAGCAGCTTAGCAGCAGGTCCCAAAAACATTCAGTACTTC; CDR3: CASSLAAGPKNIQYF; D: NA; V: TRBV7-6; size: few; J: TRBJ2-4
DNA: TGTGCCAGCAGCGTAGTATCTGGACGGGAGAGACACAATGAGCAGTTCTTC; CDR3: CASSVVSGRERHNEQFF; D: NA; V: TRBV9; size: NA; J: TRBJ2-1
DNA: TGTGCCAGCAGTTACATGTTTTCCACTAATGAAAAACTGTTTTTT; CDR3: CASSYMFSTNEKLFF; D: NA; V: TRBV6-5; size: few; J: TRBJ1-4
DNA: TGTGCCAGCAGCCAAGGGGCGGGGGGCTCGCTCCAAGAGACCCAGTACTTC; CDR3: CASSQGAGGSLQETQYF; D: TRBD2; V: TRBV4-2; size: many; J: TRBJ2-5
DNA: TGCGCCAGCAGCCAGGAACTAGCGGGAGATGGTTACGAGCAGTACTTC; CDR3: CASSQELAGDGYEQYF; D: TRBD2; V: TRBV4-3; size: NA; J: TRBJ2-7
DNA: TGCAGCGTTGGGGCTACAGGGGGCTGGAACACTGAAGCTTTCTTT; CDR3: CSVGATGGWNTEAFF; D: TRBD1; V: TRBV29-1; size: NA; J: TRBJ1-1
DNA: TGTGCCAGCAGTGTCGAGCGGGAGAGTAATGAGCAGTTCTTC; CDR3: CASSVERESNEQFF; D: TRBD2; V: TRBV6-4; size: NA; J: TRBJ2-1
DNA: TGTGCCAGCAGTTACTCCCGGCTGGCAGATACGCAGTATTTT; CDR3: CASSYSRLADTQYF; D: NA; V: TRBV27; size: NA; J: TRBJ2-3
DNA: TGTGCCAGCTCGGGACAGGGGGGGAACACTGAAGCTTTCTTT; CDR3: CASSGQGGNTEAFF; D: TRBD1; V: TRBV28; size: NA; J: TRBJ1-1
DNA: TGTGCCAGCAGAAGGCAGGGCGGGGAGCTGTTTTTT; CDR3: CASRRQGGELFF; D: NA; V: TRBV6-5; size: few; J: TRBJ2-2
DNA: TGTGCCAGCAGCAACGACAGGGTGCCTAATCAGCCCCAGCATTTT; CDR3: CASSNDRVPNQPQHF; D: TRBD1; V: TRBV7-8; size: NA; J: TRBJ1-5
DNA: TGTGCCATCAAAGAGGACAGGGTCGGGCAGCCCCAGCATTTT; CDR3: CAIKEDRVGQPQHF; D: TRBD1; V: TRBV10-3; size: NA; J: TRBJ1-5